The clone carrying this T cell receptor (beta chain) was recorded many times. TCRdb re-analyzed the PCR reads using MiXCR. There are fewer than 25,000 clones in the sample; about 11% occur only once, and approximately 8.1% lies in the top ten. The sample comes from a study of metastatic and nonmetastatic thyroid tumors. Each patient came to thyroid surgery without any prior treatment (of any kind). Deletions cut 6 bases from V and 4 bases from J, with 16 bases between. Germline V gene data show CDR1 as SQVTM and CDR2 as ANQGSEA. This CDR3 comprises 13 residues. The J gene is TRBJ2-7, the V gene TRBV29-1; perhaps TRBD1 as D (5 bases). The origin of this receptor is a female donor with papillary thyroid cancer or a benign thyroid nodule (not recorded which). Some clones in this sample may be carry-over from other donors' samples. Sequenced sample: blood. The CDR3 region has the DNA TGCAGCGTACTGGACAACCTTCCTTACGAGCAGTACTTC. Amino acid sequence: CSVLDNLPYEQYF.